This TCR beta chain was profiled in a study of T cell responses to AZD1222 COVID-19 vaccine. Turning to the study itself: Pooling covered second doses at about 4 or about 12 weeks.

This table comes from immunoSEQ multiplex PCR, and its TCRdb copy is limited to in-frame clones, with some not included. Of 95,000 to 150,000 clones listed, 80% to 90% are singletons. Study-level results: Donors were chiefly white British, with a greater number of females, and clonal diversity was perhaps underestimated.

This clone has just one count. Its antigen is unidentified. CDR3 length equals 12 residues. Trimming cost V 5 bases and J 7 bases, with 8 bases left between them. Germline values: CDR1 LNHDA, CDR2 SQIVND (reference sequence). The sequence was obtained from an adult in good health. This specimen was peripheral blood, taken on day 0 of AZD1222 vaccination. The chain has TRBV19 and TRBJ1-4, with no clear D. As DNA, the CDR3 is TGTGCCAGTAGTCCTCGGCGTGAAAAACTGTTTTTT. Its protein is CASSPRREKLFF. Full variable domain (rest looked up from reference TRBV19 and TRBJ1-4): DGGITQSPKYLFRKEGQNVTLSCEQNLNHDAMYWYRQDPGQGLRLIYYSQIVNDFQKGDIAEGYSVSREKKESFPLTVTSAQKNPTAFYLCASSPRREKLFFGSGTQLSVL.